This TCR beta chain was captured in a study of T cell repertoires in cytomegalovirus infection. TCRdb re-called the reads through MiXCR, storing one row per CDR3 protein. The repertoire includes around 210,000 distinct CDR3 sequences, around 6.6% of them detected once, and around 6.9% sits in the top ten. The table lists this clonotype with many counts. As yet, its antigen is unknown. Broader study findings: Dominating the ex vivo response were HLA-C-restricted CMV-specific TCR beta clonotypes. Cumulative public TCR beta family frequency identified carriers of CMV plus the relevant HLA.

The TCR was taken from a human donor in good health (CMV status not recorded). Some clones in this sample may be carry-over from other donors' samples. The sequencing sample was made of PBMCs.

The CDR3 bases are TGTGCCAGCAGCCCGCCGGGGGGCGGATCCTACGAGCAGTACTTC. This sequence encodes CASSPPGGGSYEQYF. This chain connects TRBV7-2 to TRBJ2-7, with a possible D match to TRBD2 (7 bases). The germline CDR1 and CDR2 sequences are SGHTA and FQGNSA. The V gene lost 5 bases and the J gene lost 1 base, with 15 bases spanning the gap. The CDR3 is 15 residues long.